This record covers a single TCR beta chain. Its matching antigen is unknown. Per the germline V gene, CDR1 is SGDLS and CDR2 is YYNGEE. The J segment lost 0 bases and the V segment lost 2 bases, leaving 8 bases of the junction unmatched. The CDR3 has 16 residues. Unstimulated regulatory T cells (CD4+CD25+CD127-), CD4+CD25- non-regulatory cells, CD4 and CD8 cells were FACS-sorted from thawed PBMCs. The source of the sample is a study of Tregs in tolerant kidney transplant recipients. General study points: Findings come from small patient numbers and require larger validation. Antigen-driven expansion was suggested because donor-specific Tregs expanded more than all Tregs in tolerant patients. Some patients' samples used different primers over time, so nucleotide sequences weren't comparable.

Sequencing was performed with immunoSEQ multiplex PCR; in TCRdb, only in-frame clones are kept and a portion is missing. The sample carries over 60,000 clones, roughly 98% recorded once. The specimen was CD4+ T cells from blood, collected before the transplant. The chain employs TRBV9 and TRBJ2-7, with TRBD2 matching 7 bases. This TCR was sampled from a human donor who received a combined kidney and bone marrow transplant. CDR3 DNA: TGTGCCAGCAGCGTCGGGGGAGGGACCTCCTCCTACGAGCAGTACTTC. Translating gives CASSVGGGTSSYEQYF.